The 12 T cell receptor beta chains below were found in one sample sequenced in a study of vaccination and CD4 T cells after COVID-19. Their antigen targets remain unknown. An Oncomine TCR Beta short-read assay was used to sequence the DNA from cultured CD4+ T cells. TCRdb fed the PCR reads into MiXCR, producing one record per CDR3 protein. The sample lists under 25,000 distinct CDR3 sequences, about 40% occurring once. Treatment in this sample: roughly 11-day PBMC culture with coronavirus spike peptide pools or control peptides (ViraFEST assay). The sequences come from CD4+ T cells from blood, cultured in vitro, collected before SARS-CoV-2 vaccination. The receptor source for this set is a human donor who had recovered from COVID-19.

The chain carries TRBV7-2 and TRBJ2-2; maybe TRBD1 (6 bases). CDR1 and CDR2 from the germline V gene are SGHTA and FQGNSA. The CDR3 is made up of 13 amino acids. V was pared by 7 bases and J by 12 bases, with 18 bases between. CDR3 amino acids: CASNLRGGVKLFF. DNA of the CDR3: TGTGCCAGCAATTTGAGAGGGGGTGTAAAGCTGTTTTTT.

This sequence joins TRBV7-9 and TRBJ1-1; D ambiguous. CDR3 size: 13 residues. Germline CDR1 is SEHNR and CDR2 is FQNEAQ (reference sequence). With 1 base removed from V and 6 bases from J, the gap between germline ends came to 9 bases. The CDR3 region is CASSLGTDSEAFF. CDR3 DNA: TGTGCCAGCAGCTTAGGTACCGATTCTGAAGCTTTCTTT.

The CDR3 DNA follows: TGCAGTGCTAGAGTAGGCAGGACGAACACCGGGGAGCTGTTTTTT. This encodes CSARVGRTNTGELFF. The chain has TRBV20-1 and TRBJ2-2; D uncertain. In germline, CDR1 is DFQATT, CDR2 SNEGSKA (reference sequence). The V end was cut by 1 base, the J end by 0 bases, with 9 bases between. This CDR3 is built from 15 residues.

This clonotype has a single count. The junction and the germline gene differ at one end; a read error may be behind it. This chain joins TRBV20-1 and TRBJ2-7; TRBD1 agrees at 7 bases. The CDR3 length is 14 residues. Germline CDR1 is DFQATT and CDR2 is SNEGSKA (reference sequence). CDR3 nucleotide sequence: TGCAGTGCTCCAGACAGGGTGTGGAATTACGGGCAGTACTTC. It codes for CSAPDRVWNYGQYF.

The V and J genes are TRBV4-3 and TRBJ1-5; unclear D gene. Germline-derived CDR1 and CDR2 are LGHNA and YSLEER. The CDR3 has 16 residues. The V end was cut by 0 bases, the J end by 2 bases, with 11 bases between. CDR3 protein: CASSQDVSRGNQPQHF. The CDR3 DNA is TGCGCCAGCAGCCAAGACGTTAGCCGGGGCAATCAGCCCCAGCATTTT.

This clonotype occurred a few times. CDR3 residues: CASSYRRQNTDTQYF. In nucleotides, the CDR3 is TGTGCCAGCAGTTACCGGAGACAGAACACAGATACGCAGTATTTT. This sequence joins TRBV6-2 or TRBV6-3 and TRBJ2-3, with a tentative D call TRBD1 (5 bases). Germline loops: CDR1 MNHEY, CDR2 SVGEGT. Between the trimmed V and J ends, which lost 2 bases and 2 bases, there was a span of 11 bases. This CDR3 contains 15 residues.

Only a few counts were recorded for this clonotype. J is TRBJ1-1 and V is TRBV7-8; 10 bases agree with TRBD1. Germline V lookup: CDR1 SGHVS, CDR2 FQNEAQ. This CDR3 contains 13 residues. Unmatched junction bases numbered 1, after V lost 4 bases and J lost 5 bases. CDR3 DNA: TGTGCCAGCAGCTGGGGACAGGGGACTGAAGCTTTCTTT. Residues: CASSWGQGTEAFF.

The chain joins TRBV9 to TRBJ2-2, with D unclear. This CDR3 comprises 11 residues. Per the germline V gene, CDR1 is SGDLS and CDR2 is YYNGEE. Trimming pared 0 bases from V and 7 bases from J, leaving 1 base between. The DNA for the CDR3 is TGTGCCAGCAGCGTAGACGGGGAGCTGTTTTTT. Translation: CASSVDGELFF.

The chain recombines TRBV2 with TRBJ1-2; D possibly corresponds to TRBD1 (5 bases). Trimming removed 8 bases at V and 2 bases at J, with 9 bases between. This CDR3 comprises 12 residues. Germline assignment: CDR1 SNHLY and CDR2 FYNNEI. The CDR3 bases are TGTGCCAGCGCCGACAGCAACTATGGCTACACCTTC. Protein product: CASADSNYGYTF. Full variable domain (missing parts from reference TRBV2 and TRBJ1-2): EPEVTQTPSHQVTQMGQEVILRCVPISNHLYFYWYRQILGQKVEFLVSFYNNEISEKSEIFDDQFSVERPDGSNFTLKIRSTKLEDSAMYFCASADSNYGYTFGSGTRLTVV.

The rearrangement links TRBV14 to TRBJ2-7; 7 bases are shared with TRBD1. This CDR3 has 13 amino acids. Losses at the gene ends were 4 bases for V and 7 bases for J; bases not matched to a gene: 7. The germline V gene encodes CDR1 SGHDN and CDR2 FVKESK. CDR3 in amino acids: CASSLRQGREQYF. CDR3 in DNA: TGTGCCAGCAGCCTTAGACAGGGTCGTGAGCAGTACTTC.

In its sample, this clonotype was seen a few times. The chain uses TRBV20-1 and TRBJ1-5; D possibly corresponds to TRBD1 (5 bases). The CDR3 runs to 12 residues. V shed 0 bases and J shed 5 bases, with 5 bases lying between them. Germline values: CDR1 DFQATT, CDR2 SNEGSKA (reference sequence). The CDR3 sequence: CSAREGDQPQHF. For the CDR3, the DNA is TGCAGTGCTAGAGAAGGGGATCAGCCCCAGCATTTT.

The CDR3 DNA reads as TGTGCCAGCAGTGAATCCGGGACAGACCAAGAGACCCAGTACTTC. Encoded protein: CASSESGTDQETQYF. The chain is built from TRBV27 and TRBJ2-5; 7 bases are shared with TRBD1. V was pared by 5 bases and J by 0 bases, with 6 bases of the junction left unmatched. Germline V CDR1 and CDR2: MNHEY, SMNVEV (reference sequence). The length of the CDR3 is 15 residues.